The 16 T cell receptor beta chains reported below all come from one sample, sequenced in a study of TIL therapy for anti-PD-1-resistant metastatic lung cancer. The libraries were made with immunoSEQ v3. TCRdb's copy holds only in-frame clones and misses some; the assay was immunoSEQ multiplex PCR. The table includes tens of thousands of clones, roughly 78% detected once. The time point here: pre-treatment sample, taken before nivolumab and TIL therapy. The sequenced sample was blood, obtained at baseline. The receptors come from a woman between 30 and 80 years old with non-small cell lung cancer.

The rearrangement joins TRBV9 to TRBJ2-7; 11 positions match TRBD1. The trim removed 1 base at V and 6 bases at J, leaving 6 bases unmatched. CDR1 is SGDLS, CDR2 YYNGEE, per germline. The CDR3 extends over 15 amino acids. The chain's CDR3 is CASSVSGTGGGEQYF. The CDR3, as DNA: TGTGCCAGCAGCGTAAGCGGGACAGGGGGAGGCGAGCAGTACTTC.

This chain joins TRBV2 and TRBJ2-7; 9 bases line up with TRBD1. The junction had 11 bases not matched to a gene; V was cut back by 4 bases and J by 7 bases. The CDR3 extends over 15 amino acids. Germline assignment: CDR1 SNHLY and CDR2 FYNNEI. Written as DNA, the CDR3 is TGTGCCAGCAGTGCTGACAGGGGGAGAGGAGGGGAGCAGTACTTC. It yields the protein CASSADRGRGGEQYF.

The V gene is TRBV4-1, the J gene TRBJ2-1; no clear D gene. Trimming shortened V by 2 bases and J by 8 bases, and 13 bases separated the two germline ends. The CDR3 loop spans 14 amino acids. CDR1 is MGHRA and CDR2 is YSYEKL in the germline V gene. The CDR3 protein is CASSQTTPWDEQFF. The CDR3 bases are TGCGCCAGCAGCCAAACGACTCCCTGGGATGAGCAGTTCTTC.

The chain couples TRBV7-7 to TRBJ2-1, with D unclear. Germline CDR1 reads SSHAT; CDR2 reads FNYEAQ (reference sequence). The CDR3 loop spans 15 amino acids. Trimming stripped 3 bases from V and 5 bases from J, with 14 bases between. The CDR3 nucleotides are TGTGCCAGCAGCTTGAGCCTGAACAGCAACAATGAGCAGTTCTTC. Translation gives CASSLSLNSNNEQFF.

V and J are TRBV7-2 and TRBJ2-7; 10 bases match TRBD1. Trimming removed 1 base from V and 2 bases from J; junction bases left unmatched: 2. CDR3 size: 15 residues. From germline, CDR1 is SGHTA and CDR2 FQGNSA. The CDR3 region has the DNA TGTGCCAGCAGCTTAGACGGACAGGGGGCCTACGAGCAGTACTTC. Its protein is CASSLDGQGAYEQYF. The full variable domain, completed using reference TRBV7-2 and TRBJ2-7, is GAGVSQSPSNKVTEKGKDVELRCDPISGHTALYWYRQSLGQGLEFLIYFQGNSAPDKSGLPSDRFSAERTGGSVSTLTIQRTQQEDSAVYLCASSLDGQGAYEQYFGPGTRLTVT.

V usage is TRBV2 and J usage is TRBJ2-1, with 12 positions matching TRBD2. The CDR3 sequence is 16 residues long. Looked up from germline, CDR1 is SNHLY and CDR2 is FYNNEI. J lost 3 bases, V lost 6 bases, and 6 bases had no gene match. The CDR3 region has the DNA TGTGCCAGCAGCCCGACTAGCGGGAGCATCTACAATGAGCAGTTCTTC. It translates to CASSPTSGSIYNEQFF.

The chain joins TRBV5-1 to TRBJ2-7, with 11 nucleotides matching TRBD1. CDR3 length: 18 amino acids. The trim removed 3 bases at V and 7 bases at J, leaving 18 bases unmatched. Germline V gives CDR1 SGHRS, CDR2 YFSETQ. The CDR3 DNA sequence: TGCGCCAGCAGCTCATTGGGGCTCACGGACAGGGGGCATGGAGAGCAGTACTTC. Translated, it gives CASSSLGLTDRGHGEQYF. Together with reference TRBV5-1 and TRBJ2-7, the CDR3 gives the full variable domain: KAGVTQTPRYLIKTRGQQVTLSCSPISGHRSVSWYQQTPGQGLQFLFEYFSETQRNKGNFPGRFSGRQFSNSRSEMNVSTLELGDSALYLCASSSLGLTDRGHGEQYFGPGTRLTVT.

The chain recombines TRBV11-2 with TRBJ2-1; 8 nucleotides match TRBD2. The CDR3 runs to 13 residues. Germline V CDR1 and CDR2: SGHAT, FQNNGV. Trimming took 5 bases from V and 7 from J; bases not matched to a gene: 4. CDR3 bases: TGTGCCAGCAGCGGGACTAGAGGAAATGAGCAGTTCTTC. As protein: CASSGTRGNEQFF.

The V gene is TRBV28, the J gene TRBJ2-7; D ambiguous. The germline V gene has CDR1 MDHEN and CDR2 SYDVKM. This CDR3 has 12 amino acids. V was pared by 8 bases and J by 4 bases, with 12 bases between. The CDR3, as DNA: TGTGCCAGCTTCCAGGTGGGGTACGAGCAGTACTTC. It is translated as CASFQVGYEQYF.

This clone was seen only once. The V call is TRBV7-2, the J call TRBJ2-1, with TRBD2 matching over 8 bases. There are 15 residues in the CDR3. Unmatched junction bases numbered 8, after V lost 1 base and J lost 9 bases. CDR1 and CDR2 (germline): SGHTA, FQGNSA. CDR3 sequence reads: CASSLVTGGPSEQFF. CDR3 DNA: TGTGCCAGCAGCTTAGTGACGGGAGGGCCCTCTGAGCAGTTCTTC. The full variable domain, rest sourced from reference TRBV7-2 and TRBJ2-1, is GAGVSQSPSNKVTEKGKDVELRCDPISGHTALYWYRQSLGQGLEFLIYFQGNSAPDKSGLPSDRFSAERTGGSVSTLTIQRTQQEDSAVYLCASSLVTGGPSEQFFGPGTRLTVL.

As DNA, the CDR3 is TGTGCCAGCAGCTTAGCGGCAGGGCGGGAGCAGCCCCAGCATTTT. This gives the protein CASSLAAGREQPQHF. The chain couples TRBV11-3 to TRBJ1-5; D may be TRBD1 (5 bases). CDR1 and CDR2 from the germline V gene are SGHNT and YENEEA. V gave up 1 base and J gave up 7 bases, with 14 bases separating them. The CDR3 has 15 amino acids.

The chain has TRBV7-6 and TRBJ2-7, with D unresolved. Trimming took 1 base from V and 2 from J, leaving 6 bases between them. This CDR3 spans 13 amino acids. Germline assignment: CDR1 SGHVS and CDR2 FNYEAQ. CDR3 in DNA: TGTGCCAGCAGCTTAGAAGGGCCCTACGAGCAGTACTTC. Translation: CASSLEGPYEQYF.

The sample holds a few counts of this clone. The chain couples TRBV6-1 to TRBJ1-4, with 7 bases aligning to TRBD1. Losses at the gene ends were 4 bases for V and 11 bases for J; bases not matched to a gene: 1. Germline loops: CDR1 MNHNS, CDR2 SASEGT. The CDR3 totals 11 residues. For the CDR3, the DNA is TGTGCCAGCAGTGCACAGGGGAAACTGTTTTTT. It codes for CASSAQGKLFF.

Remarks on this clone: Mismatch with germline at one junction end may stem from a read error. V usage is TRBV5-1 and J usage is TRBJ2-7; TRBD1 agrees at 12 bases. Germline V gene sequence: CDR1 SGHRS, CDR2 YFSETQ. The CDR3 totals 15 residues. CDR3 amino acids: CASSLANGGQGAIHF. CDR3 bases: TGCGCCAGCAGCTTGGCAAACGGGGGACAGGGGGCTATTCACTTC.

This rearrangement joins TRBV28 to TRBJ1-1; unclear D gene. Trimming left V 3 bases short and J 3 bases short, with 5 bases between. The CDR3 consists of 12 residues. CDR1 MDHEN and CDR2 SYDVKM come from the germline V gene. Here the CDR3 DNA reads TGTGCCAGCAGTTTGCCGTACACTGAAGCTTTCTTT. Its translation is CASSLPYTEAFF.

The J gene is TRBJ2-3, the V gene TRBV14, with D unclear. Trimming stripped 1 base from V and 0 bases from J, with 11 bases between. Germline V gene data show CDR1 as SGHDN and CDR2 as FVKESK. The CDR3 loop spans 16 amino acids. Here the CDR3 reads CASSQGMGASTDTQYF. The CDR3 bases are TGTGCCAGCAGCCAAGGTATGGGCGCTAGCACAGATACGCAGTATTTT.